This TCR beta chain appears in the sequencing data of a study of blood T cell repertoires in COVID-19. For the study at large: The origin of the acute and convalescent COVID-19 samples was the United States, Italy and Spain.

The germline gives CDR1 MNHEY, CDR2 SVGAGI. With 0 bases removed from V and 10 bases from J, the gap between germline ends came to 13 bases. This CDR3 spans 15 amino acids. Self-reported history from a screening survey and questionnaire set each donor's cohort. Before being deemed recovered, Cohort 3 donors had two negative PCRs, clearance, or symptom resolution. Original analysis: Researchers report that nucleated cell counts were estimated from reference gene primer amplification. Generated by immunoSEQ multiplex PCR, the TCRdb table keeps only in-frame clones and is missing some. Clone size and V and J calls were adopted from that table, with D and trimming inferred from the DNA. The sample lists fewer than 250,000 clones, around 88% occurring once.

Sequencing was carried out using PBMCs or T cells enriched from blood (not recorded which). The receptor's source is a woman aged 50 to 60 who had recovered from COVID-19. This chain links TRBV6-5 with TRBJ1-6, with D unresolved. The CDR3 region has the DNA TGTGCCAGCAGTTACTCTTGGTCAGCGTTCTCACCCCTCCACTTT. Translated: CASSYSWSAFSPLHF.